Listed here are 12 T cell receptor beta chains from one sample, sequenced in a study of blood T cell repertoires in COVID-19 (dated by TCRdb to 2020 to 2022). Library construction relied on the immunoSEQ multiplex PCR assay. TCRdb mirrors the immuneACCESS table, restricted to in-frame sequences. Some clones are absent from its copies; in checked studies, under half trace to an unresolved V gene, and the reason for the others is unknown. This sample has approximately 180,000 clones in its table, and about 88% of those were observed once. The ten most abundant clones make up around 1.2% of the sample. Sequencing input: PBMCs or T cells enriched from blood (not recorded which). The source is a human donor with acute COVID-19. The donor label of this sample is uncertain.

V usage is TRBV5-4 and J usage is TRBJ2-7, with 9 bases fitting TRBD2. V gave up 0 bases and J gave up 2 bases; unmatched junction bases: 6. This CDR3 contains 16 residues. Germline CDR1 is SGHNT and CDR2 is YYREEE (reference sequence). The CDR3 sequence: CASSLAPAGGTYEQYF. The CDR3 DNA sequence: TGTGCCAGCAGCTTGGCCCCAGCGGGGGGAACCTACGAGCAGTACTTC.

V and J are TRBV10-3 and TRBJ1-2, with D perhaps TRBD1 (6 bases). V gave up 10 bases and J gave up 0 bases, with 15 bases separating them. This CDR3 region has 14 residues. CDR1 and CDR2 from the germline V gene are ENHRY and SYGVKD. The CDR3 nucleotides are TGTGCCACGGGGGGGGCGAGGGCTAACTATGGCTACACCTTC. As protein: CATGGARANYGYTF.

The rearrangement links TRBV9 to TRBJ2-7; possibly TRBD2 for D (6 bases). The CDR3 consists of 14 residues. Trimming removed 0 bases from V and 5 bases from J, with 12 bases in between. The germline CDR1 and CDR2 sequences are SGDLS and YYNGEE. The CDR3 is CASSVAAGSHEQYF. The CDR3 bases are TGTGCCAGCAGCGTAGCTGCGGGGAGCCACGAGCAGTACTTC.

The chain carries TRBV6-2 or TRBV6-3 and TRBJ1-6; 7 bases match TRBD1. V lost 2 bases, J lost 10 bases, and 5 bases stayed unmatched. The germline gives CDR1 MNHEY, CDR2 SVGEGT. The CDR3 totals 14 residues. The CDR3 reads CASSYEGAGSPLHF. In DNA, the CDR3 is TGTGCCAGCAGTTACGAGGGGGCGGGATCACCCCTCCACTTT.

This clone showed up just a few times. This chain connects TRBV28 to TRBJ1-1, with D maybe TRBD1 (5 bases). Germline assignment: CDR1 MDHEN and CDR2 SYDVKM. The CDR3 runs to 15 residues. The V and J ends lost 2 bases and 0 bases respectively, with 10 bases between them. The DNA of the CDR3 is TGTGCCAGCAGTTTAGGTCCAGGGATGAACACTGAAGCTTTCTTT. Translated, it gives CASSLGPGMNTEAFF.

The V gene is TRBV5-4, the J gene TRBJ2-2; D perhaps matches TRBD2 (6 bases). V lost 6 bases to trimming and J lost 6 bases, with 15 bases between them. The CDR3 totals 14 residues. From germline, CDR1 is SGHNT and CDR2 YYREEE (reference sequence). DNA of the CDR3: TGTGCCAGCAACCCGGGACTTTTTTCCGGGGAGCTGTTTTTT. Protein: CASNPGLFSGELFF.

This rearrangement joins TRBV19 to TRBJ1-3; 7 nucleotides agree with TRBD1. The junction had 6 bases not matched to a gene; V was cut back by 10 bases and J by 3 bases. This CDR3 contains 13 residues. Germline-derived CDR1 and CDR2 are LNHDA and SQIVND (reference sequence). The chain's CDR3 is CATQGGVGNTIYF. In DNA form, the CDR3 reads TGTGCCACCCAGGGGGGAGTTGGAAACACCATATATTTT. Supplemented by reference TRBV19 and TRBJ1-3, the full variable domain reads DGGITQSPKYLFRKEGQNVTLSCEQNLNHDAMYWYRQDPGQGLRLIYYSQIVNDFQKGDIAEGYSVSREKKESFPLTVTSAQKNPTAFYLCATQGGVGNTIYFGEGSWLTVV.

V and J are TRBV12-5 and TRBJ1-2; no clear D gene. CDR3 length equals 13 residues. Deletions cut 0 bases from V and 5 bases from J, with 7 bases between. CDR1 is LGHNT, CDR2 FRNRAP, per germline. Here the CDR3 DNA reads TGTGCTAGTGGTTTGGTACCTCGGTATGGCTACACCTTC. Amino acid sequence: CASGLVPRYGYTF. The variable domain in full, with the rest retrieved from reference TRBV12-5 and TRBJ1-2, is DARVTQTPRHKVTEMGQEVTMRCQPILGHNTVFWYRQTMMQGLELLAYFRNRAPLDDSGMPKDRFSAEMPDATLATLKIQPSEPRDSAVYFCASGLVPRYGYTFGSGTRLTVV.

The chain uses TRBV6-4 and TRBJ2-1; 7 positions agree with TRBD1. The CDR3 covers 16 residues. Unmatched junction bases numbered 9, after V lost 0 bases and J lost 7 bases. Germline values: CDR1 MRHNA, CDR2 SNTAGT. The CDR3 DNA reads TGTGCCAGCAGTGACTCGAGTCGTAGCAGGGGGAATGAGCAGTTCTTC. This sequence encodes CASSDSSRSRGNEQFF.

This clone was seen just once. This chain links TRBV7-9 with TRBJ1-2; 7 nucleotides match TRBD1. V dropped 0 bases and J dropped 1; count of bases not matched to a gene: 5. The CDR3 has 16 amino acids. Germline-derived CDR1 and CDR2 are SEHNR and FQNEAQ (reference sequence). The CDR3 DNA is TGTGCCAGCAGCTTAGCCGGACAGGAACTTAACTATGGCTACACCTTC. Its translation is CASSLAGQELNYGYTF.

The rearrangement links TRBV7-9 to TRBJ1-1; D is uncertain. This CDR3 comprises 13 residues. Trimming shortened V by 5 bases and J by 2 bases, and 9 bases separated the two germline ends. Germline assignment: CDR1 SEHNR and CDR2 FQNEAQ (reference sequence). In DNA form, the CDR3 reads TGTGCCAGCAGCCGACAATTAAACACTGAAGCTTTCTTT. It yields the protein CASSRQLNTEAFF. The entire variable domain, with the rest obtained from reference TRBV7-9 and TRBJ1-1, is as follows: DTGVSQNPRHKITKRGQNVTFRCDPISEHNRLYWYRQTLGQGPEFLTYFQNEAQLEKSRLLSDRFSAERPKGSFSTLEIQRTEQGDSAMYLCASSRQLNTEAFFGQGTRLTVV.

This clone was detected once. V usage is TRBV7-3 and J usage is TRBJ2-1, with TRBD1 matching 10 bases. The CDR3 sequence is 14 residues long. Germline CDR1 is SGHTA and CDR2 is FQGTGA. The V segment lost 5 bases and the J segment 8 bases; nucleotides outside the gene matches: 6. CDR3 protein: CASSPRTGGDEQFF. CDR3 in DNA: TGTGCCAGCAGCCCAAGGACAGGGGGGGATGAGCAGTTCTTC.